The 30 T cell receptor beta chains below were found in one sample sequenced in a study of CD4 T cells in relation to SARS-CoV-2 and coronaviruses. For these TCRs, the target antigens are not known. The unexposed donors gave CD4+ T cells in about 2010-2019, prior to COVID-19. CD4+ T cells were isolated from the cells after around 10 days of culture. Profiled with immunoSEQ multiplex PCR; TCRdb holds only in-frame clones, not every one. The top ten clones hold around 12% of a sample with roughly 12,000 clones, approximately 82% of them seen once. Sample: CD4+ T cells from PBMCs, cultured in vitro. These receptors all stem from a human donor in good health.

The chain couples TRBV20-1 to TRBJ1-2, with 7 bases lining up with TRBD1. V dropped 3 bases and J dropped 3; count of bases not matched to a gene: 4. Germline V gene sequence: CDR1 DFQATT, CDR2 SNEGSKA (reference sequence). The CDR3 is 13 amino acids. The DNA for the CDR3 is TGCAGTGCTAGTAGGGGGCGAGACTATGGCTACACCTTC. This translates into CSASRGRDYGYTF.

The chain uses TRBV10-2 and TRBJ1-4; 8 bases match TRBD1. J gave up 8 bases and V 2 bases, and 7 bases lay outside the gene matches. This CDR3 contains 15 residues. The germline gives CDR1 WSHSY, CDR2 SAAADI. CDR3 sequence reads: CASSEQGAGREKLFF. As DNA, the CDR3 is TGCGCCAGCAGTGAGCAGGGGGCAGGCAGGGAAAAACTGTTTTTT.

J is TRBJ1-1 and V is TRBV10-3; D call uncertain. From germline, CDR1 is ENHRY and CDR2 SYGVKD. Trimming took off 9 bases at V and 1 base at J, with 12 bases between the two ends. The CDR3 is made up of 13 amino acids. CDR3 loop: CAMGRSPNTEAFF. As DNA, the CDR3 is TGTGCCATGGGTCGGAGCCCGAACACTGAAGCTTTCTTT.

The J gene is TRBJ1-2, the V gene TRBV27; 7 bases align to TRBD1. This CDR3 is built from 15 residues. V lost 4 bases, J lost 2 bases, and 7 bases stayed unmatched. The germline V gene encodes CDR1 MNHEY and CDR2 SMNVEV (reference sequence). CDR3 DNA sequence: TGTGCCAGCAGTTATGCCGGGACAGCAAACTATGGCTACACCTTC. Its translation is CASSYAGTANYGYTF.

The chain uses TRBV5-1 and TRBJ2-5; D remains unclear. There are 13 residues in the CDR3. Trimming removed 5 bases at V and 1 base at J, with 9 bases between. Germline CDR1 reads SGHRS; CDR2 reads YFSETQ. Here the CDR3 reads CASRSSAQETQYF. Written as DNA, the CDR3 is TGCGCCAGCAGATCCTCAGCCCAAGAGACCCAGTACTTC.

The V gene is TRBV7-3, the J gene TRBJ2-2, with TRBD2 as a possible D gene (5 bases). V was clipped by 2 bases and J by 5 bases, with 6 bases between them. Germline CDR1 SGHTA, CDR2 FQGTGA. The CDR3 runs to 13 residues. The CDR3 coding sequence is TGTGCCAGCAGCTTATGGAGGACCGGGGAGCTGTTTTTT. Translation: CASSLWRTGELFF.

This chain links TRBV18 with TRBJ1-3; D not certain. The germline gives CDR1 KGHSH, CDR2 LQKENI. V lost 6 bases to trimming and J lost 4 bases, with 16 bases between them. The CDR3 extends over 15 amino acids. CDR3 residues: CASSPARGGGNTIYF. CDR3 nucleotides: TGTGCCAGCTCCCCCGCCAGAGGAGGCGGAAACACCATATATTTT. Complete variable domain (other parts from reference TRBV18 and TRBJ1-3): NAGVMQNPRHLVRRRGQEARLRCSPMKGHSHVYWYRQLPEEGLKFMVYLQKENIIDESGMPKERFSAEFPKEGPSILRIQQVVRGDSAAYFCASSPARGGGNTIYFGEGSWLTVV.

The V gene is TRBV6-6, the J gene TRBJ2-7; 8 positions match TRBD1. Germline assignment: CDR1 MNHNY and CDR2 SVGAGI (reference sequence). With 5 bases clipped from V and 6 bases from J, the junction kept 12 bases outside the gene matches. There are 15 residues in the CDR3. For the CDR3, the DNA is TGTGCCAGCAGTCCAACCCAGGGGGCGCCGGGCGAGCAGTACTTC. It yields the protein CASSPTQGAPGEQYF.

The chain has TRBV2 and TRBJ1-6; TRBD1 matches at 7 bases. V lost 4 bases to trimming and J lost 10 bases; unmatched junction nucleotides: 10. Looked up from germline, CDR1 is SNHLY and CDR2 is FYNNEI. The CDR3 has 15 amino acids. CDR3 sequence reads: CASSVDRAAGSPLHF. In DNA, the CDR3 is TGTGCCAGCAGTGTAGACAGGGCAGCTGGCTCACCCCTCCACTTT. Full variable domain (remainder filled in from reference TRBV2 and TRBJ1-6): EPEVTQTPSHQVTQMGQEVILRCVPISNHLYFYWYRQILGQKVEFLVSFYNNEISEKSEIFDDQFSVERPDGSNFTLKIRSTKLEDSAMYFCASSVDRAAGSPLHFGNGTRLTVT.

The CDR3, as DNA: TGCGCCAGCAGCTTGGAAGGGGCCCGGGGTGAAAAACTGTTTTTT. This encodes CASSLEGARGEKLFF. The genes are TRBV5-1 and TRBJ1-4; D might be TRBD1 (5 bases). The CDR3 loop spans 15 amino acids. V shed 0 bases and J shed 7 bases, with 13 bases lying between them. The V gene's germline CDR1 is SGHRS and CDR2 YFSETQ. The whole variable domain, remainder taken from reference TRBV5-1 and TRBJ1-4, is KAGVTQTPRYLIKTRGQQVTLSCSPISGHRSVSWYQQTPGQGLQFLFEYFSETQRNKGNFPGRFSGRQFSNSRSEMNVSTLELGDSALYLCASSLEGARGEKLFFGSGTQLSVL.

CDR3 DNA sequence: TGTGCCAGCAATAACAGGGACAGCAATCAGCCCCAGCATTTT. Residues: CASNNRDSNQPQHF. The J gene is TRBJ1-5, the V gene TRBV13; tentative D call: TRBD1 (6 bases). CDR3 size: 14 residues. In germline, CDR1 is PRHDT, CDR2 FYEKMQ (reference sequence). The ends were cut back, 7 bases at V and 1 base at J, with 11 bases in the middle.

The chain recombines TRBV19 with TRBJ2-6; TRBD2 matches 8 bases. J was trimmed by 2 bases and V by 11 bases; bases with no gene match: 5. CDR3 size: 14 residues. Germline V gives CDR1 LNHDA, CDR2 SQIVND (reference sequence). CDR3 DNA: TGTGCCTTTGGAGCGGGAGCTGGGGCCAACGTCCTGACTTTC. Translation gives CAFGAGAGANVLTF.

This chain uses TRBV29-1 with TRBJ2-2, with 7 bases lining up with TRBD2. The junction had 12 bases not matched to a gene; V was cut back by 4 bases and J by 4 bases. The CDR3 contains 16 residues. Germline CDR1 reads SQVTM; CDR2 reads ANQGSEA. CDR3 loop: CSVVAGGGPGTGELFF. The CDR3, as DNA: TGCAGCGTTGTTGCTGGGGGAGGGCCCGGCACCGGGGAGCTGTTTTTT.

The chain recombines TRBV5-1 with TRBJ2-1, with no clear D. The CDR3 has 16 residues. Germline lookup yields CDR1 SGHRS and CDR2 YFSETQ. The V end was cut by 4 bases, the J end by 4 bases, with 18 bases between. CDR3 loop: CASSAQSRVGYNEQFF. The CDR3 region has the DNA TGCGCCAGCAGCGCCCAAAGTCGAGTGGGATACAATGAGCAGTTCTTC.

The chain couples TRBV7-9 to TRBJ2-1; D is undetermined. V was pared by 2 bases and J by 8 bases, with 13 bases between. The CDR3 contains 14 residues. CDR1 is SEHNR, CDR2 FQNEAQ, per germline (reference sequence). CDR3 protein: CASSLSPAFDEQFF. DNA for the CDR3: TGTGCCAGCAGCTTAAGCCCAGCGTTCGATGAGCAGTTCTTC.

The rearrangement uses TRBV5-1 and TRBJ1-3, with D hard to call. The CDR3 spans 14 residues. The V end was cut by 4 bases, the J end by 1 base, with 9 bases between. Germline CDR1 and CDR2: SGHRS and YFSETQ. CDR3 region: CASSPSGSGNTIYF. CDR3 in DNA: TGCGCCAGCAGCCCGTCGGGGTCTGGAAACACCATATATTTT.

J is TRBJ2-5 and V is TRBV25-1; D is unresolved. The CDR3 has 17 amino acids. Trimming cost V 3 bases and J 0 bases, with 17 bases left between them. Germline V gene data show CDR1 as MGHDK and CDR2 as SYGVNS. The CDR3 reads CASSDGEQLLYQETQYF. CDR3 nucleotides: TGTGCCAGCAGTGATGGAGAGCAGCTCCTGTACCAAGAGACCCAGTACTTC.

This chain joins TRBV27 and TRBJ2-7; D may be TRBD1 or TRBD2 (5 bases each). V gave up 4 bases and J gave up 2 bases, with 15 bases separating them. The CDR3 runs to 15 residues. CDR1 MNHEY and CDR2 SMNVEV come from the germline V gene (reference sequence). Here the CDR3 reads CASSSNTGPTYEQYF. As DNA, the CDR3 is TGTGCCAGCAGTTCGAACACGGGGCCCACCTACGAGCAGTACTTC.

The chain links TRBV7-2 to TRBJ2-3, with 12 bases lining up with TRBD2. CDR3 length equals 16 residues. Trimming removed 4 bases from V and 6 bases from J; junction bases left unmatched: 8. The V gene's germline CDR1 is SGHTA and CDR2 FQGNSA. In nucleotides, the CDR3 is TGTGCCAGCAGCTCCCGCTTGACTAGCGGGGGTGATACGCAGTATTTT. This codes for CASSSRLTSGGDTQYF.

This sequence joins TRBV3-1 (or the pseudogene TRBV3-2) and TRBJ2-1; D is uncertain. Germline values: CDR1 LGHDT, CDR2 YNNKEL (reference sequence). The V gene lost 8 bases and the J gene lost 0 bases, with 14 bases spanning the gap. There are 15 residues in the CDR3. The CDR3 bases are TGTGCCAGCTCGCCCCGACCAAACTCCTACAATGAGCAGTTCTTC. Protein sequence: CASSPRPNSYNEQFF.

The chain combines TRBV4-3 with TRBJ1-2; 12 bases are a match to TRBD1. The CDR3 runs 19 residues. In germline, CDR1 is LGHNA, CDR2 YSLEER. With V trimmed by 4 bases and J by 6 bases, 18 bases remained unmatched. The CDR3 nucleotides are TGCGCCAGCAGCCCCGGGACAGGGGGCGCGTCCCGGTACTCGCATGGCTACACCTTC. Protein: CASSPGTGGASRYSHGYTF.

The table lists this clone with a few counts. The chain employs TRBV7-2 and TRBJ1-1; a weak D match, TRBD1 (5 bases). The CDR3 consists of 14 residues. CDR1 is SGHTA, CDR2 FQGNSA, per germline. The V end was cut by 0 bases, the J end by 1 base, with 6 bases between. The CDR3 protein is CASSLAQGNTEAFF. In DNA form, the CDR3 reads TGTGCCAGCAGCTTAGCCCAGGGGAACACTGAAGCTTTCTTT.

This clone has a single count. The chain uses TRBV9 and TRBJ2-5, with a weak D call TRBD1 (6 bases). CDR3 size: 15 residues. Trimming shortened V by 4 bases and J by 1 base, and 14 bases separated the two germline ends. Germline V gene sequence: CDR1 SGDLS, CDR2 YYNGEE. The CDR3 sequence: CASSPQGQFQETQYF. The DNA for the CDR3 is TGTGCCAGCAGCCCGCAAGGACAGTTCCAAGAGACCCAGTACTTC.

This chain joins TRBV30 and TRBJ1-6; tentative D call: TRBD1 (6 bases). From germline, CDR1 is GTSNPN and CDR2 SVGIG (reference sequence). The CDR3 totals 19 residues. V shed 4 bases and J shed 9 bases, with 31 bases lying between them. Written as DNA, the CDR3 is TGTGCCTGGACCCACCGTTTCGGGACACGTAATGTCTTCGGTTCACCCCTCCACTTT. The encoded protein is CAWTHRFGTRNVFGSPLHF.

The CDR3 sequence: CASGSGFGANVLTF. The DNA for the CDR3 is TGTGCCAGCGGTTCAGGGTTCGGGGCCAACGTCCTGACTTTC. The chain joins TRBV2 to TRBJ2-6; possible D gene TRBD1, 5 bases. In germline, CDR1 is SNHLY, CDR2 FYNNEI. The CDR3 sequence is 14 residues long. Trimming took 8 bases from V and 4 from J, leaving 12 bases between them.

The rearrangement links TRBV6-5 to TRBJ2-4; weak D call: TRBD1 (5 bases). The CDR3 is 15 amino acids. V shed 0 bases and J shed 4 bases, with 10 bases lying between them. Per the germline V gene, CDR1 is MNHEY and CDR2 is SVGAGI. CDR3 sequence reads: CASSYSMGRKNIQYF. The CDR3 DNA reads as TGTGCCAGCAGTTACTCGATGGGGCGGAAAAACATTCAGTACTTC.

This clone was counted only a few times. The V call is TRBV6-1, the J call TRBJ1-5; unclear D gene. This CDR3 has 16 amino acids. The V and J ends lost 2 bases and 0 bases respectively, with 11 bases between them. Germline V CDR1 and CDR2: MNHNS, SASEGT. The CDR3 reads CASSELPIGSNQPQHF. In DNA, the CDR3 is TGTGCCAGCAGTGAACTGCCCATTGGTAGCAATCAGCCCCAGCATTTT.

The rearrangement joins TRBV7-2 to TRBJ2-7; 10 bases map to TRBD2. The germline gives CDR1 SGHTA, CDR2 FQGNSA. The V gene end was trimmed by 1 base and the J gene end by 7 bases; junction bases not matched to a gene: 7. The CDR3 has 15 amino acids. The CDR3: CASSLVGLAAREQYF. The CDR3, as DNA: TGTGCCAGCAGCTTAGTTGGACTAGCGGCCAGGGAGCAGTACTTC.

This clone appeared a few times. The V call is TRBV5-1, the J call TRBJ2-7; D is unresolved. The germline V and J ends were trimmed by 0 bases and 3 bases, with 13 bases remaining between them. The length of the CDR3 is 15 residues. Germline assignment: CDR1 SGHRS and CDR2 YFSETQ. The CDR3 nucleotides read TGCGCCAGCAGCTTGGCCCCGGACGGTGGCTACGAGCAGTACTTC. This encodes CASSLAPDGGYEQYF.

CDR3 DNA: TGTGCCAGCAGTGACGCGTCAGCAACTAATGAAAAACTGTTTTTT. Residues: CASSDASATNEKLFF. The chain links TRBV2 to TRBJ1-4; D is undetermined. This CDR3 comprises 15 residues. Trimming shortened V by 3 bases and J by 0 bases, and 8 bases separated the two germline ends. The germline CDR1 and CDR2 sequences are SNHLY and FYNNEI. The full variable domain, in which reference TRBV2 and TRBJ1-4 provide the parts outside the CDR3, is EPEVTQTPSHQVTQMGQEVILRCVPISNHLYFYWYRQILGQKVEFLVSFYNNEISEKSEIFDDQFSVERPDGSNFTLKIRSTKLEDSAMYFCASSDASATNEKLFFGSGTQLSVL.